Each of the 5 T cell receptor beta chains below was sequenced from the same sample in a study of OX40 agonist ivuxolimab in advanced cancers. TCRdb keeps only in-frame clones here, not all; method: immunoSEQ multiplex PCR. The sample lists tens of thousands of clones; 76% were seen once. The sequencing used CD4+ or CD8+ T cells sorted from blood, collected in a trial of the OX40 agonist ivuxolimab. The receptors were sampled from an adult with an advanced solid tumor such as melanoma, head and neck, liver or kidney cancer.

The chain carries TRBV7-9 and TRBJ2-5; the match to TRBD1 covers 8 bases. The trim removed 1 base at V and 0 bases at J, leaving 7 bases unmatched. This CDR3 contains 17 residues. Looked up from germline, CDR1 is SEHNR and CDR2 is FQNEAQ (reference sequence). This chain's CDR3 is CASSLDAGGRYQETQYF. Written as DNA, the CDR3 is TGTGCCAGCAGCTTAGATGCAGGGGGCAGATACCAAGAGACCCAGTACTTC.

V is TRBV5-4 and J is TRBJ1-2; D perhaps matches TRBD1 (5 bases). The CDR3 contains 14 residues. Trimming stripped 4 bases from V and 8 bases from J, with 18 bases between. In germline, CDR1 is SGHNT, CDR2 YYREEE (reference sequence). The CDR3 protein is CASSPGGSVRGYTF. The CDR3 DNA sequence: TGTGCCAGCAGCCCGGGGGGGTCTGTAAGAGGCTACACCTTC. The variable domain in full, completed from reference TRBV5-4 and TRBJ1-2, reads ETGVTQSPTHLIKTRGQQVTLRCSSQSGHNTVSWYQQALGQGPQFIFQYYREEENGRGNFPPRFSGLQFPNYSSELNVNALELDDSALYLCASSPGGSVRGYTFGSGTRLTVV.

This clone has only one observation. V usage is TRBV5-6 and J usage is TRBJ2-7; no firm D call. Germline assignment: CDR1 SGHDT and CDR2 YYEEEE. V shed 10 bases and J shed 2 bases, with 19 bases lying between them. The CDR3 extends over 14 amino acids. The CDR3 spells CASRMADPPYEQYF. The DNA for the CDR3 is TGTGCCTCCAGGATGGCCGACCCGCCCTACGAGCAGTACTTC.

This chain connects TRBV5-8 to TRBJ2-1; D is unresolved. CDR1 is SGHTS, CDR2 YDEGEE, per germline. V lost 4 bases to trimming and J lost 9 bases, with 14 bases between them. This CDR3 is built from 13 residues. CDR3 residues: CASSQKPDTEQFF. The DNA of the CDR3 is TGTGCCAGCAGCCAGAAGCCCGACACTGAGCAGTTCTTC.

V usage is TRBV6-5 and J usage is TRBJ1-2; weak D call: TRBD1 (5 bases). The V and J ends lost 6 bases and 4 bases respectively, with 18 bases between them. Germline loops: CDR1 MNHEY, CDR2 SVGAGI. The CDR3 sequence is 15 residues long. For the CDR3, the DNA is TGTGCCAGCAGAATAGACAGTATGACGACCTATGGCTACACCTTC. This sequence encodes CASRIDSMTTYGYTF.